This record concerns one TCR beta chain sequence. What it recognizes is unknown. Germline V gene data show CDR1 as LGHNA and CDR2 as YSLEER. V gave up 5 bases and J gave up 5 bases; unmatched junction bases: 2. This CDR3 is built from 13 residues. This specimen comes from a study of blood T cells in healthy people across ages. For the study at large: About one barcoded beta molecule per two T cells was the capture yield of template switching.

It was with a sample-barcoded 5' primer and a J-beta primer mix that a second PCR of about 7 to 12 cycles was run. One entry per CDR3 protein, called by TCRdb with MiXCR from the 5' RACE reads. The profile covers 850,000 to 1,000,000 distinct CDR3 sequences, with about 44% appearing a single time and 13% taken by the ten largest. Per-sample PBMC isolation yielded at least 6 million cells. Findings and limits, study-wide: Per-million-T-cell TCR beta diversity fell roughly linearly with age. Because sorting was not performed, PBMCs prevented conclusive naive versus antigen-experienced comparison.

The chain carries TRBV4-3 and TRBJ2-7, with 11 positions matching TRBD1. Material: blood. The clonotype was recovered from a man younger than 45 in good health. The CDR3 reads CASSKDRGHEQYF. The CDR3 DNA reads TGCGCCAGCAGCAAGGACAGGGGGCACGAGCAGTACTTC.